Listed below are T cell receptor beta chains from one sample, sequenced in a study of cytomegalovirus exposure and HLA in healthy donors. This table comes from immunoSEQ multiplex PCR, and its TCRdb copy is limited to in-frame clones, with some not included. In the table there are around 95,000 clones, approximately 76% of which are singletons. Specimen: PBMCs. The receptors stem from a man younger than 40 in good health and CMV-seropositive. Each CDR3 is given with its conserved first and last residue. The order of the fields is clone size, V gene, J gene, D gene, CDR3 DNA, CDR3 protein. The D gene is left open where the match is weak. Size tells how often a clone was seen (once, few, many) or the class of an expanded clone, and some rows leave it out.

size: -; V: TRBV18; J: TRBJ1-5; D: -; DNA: TGTGCCAGCTCGCCGGGAGACAATCAGCCCCAGCATTTT; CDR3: CASSPGDNQPQHF
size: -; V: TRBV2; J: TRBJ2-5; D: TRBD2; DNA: TGTGCCAGCAGTGAAGGGGGACTAGCGGGGGGGACCCAGTACTTC; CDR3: CASSEGGLAGGTQYF
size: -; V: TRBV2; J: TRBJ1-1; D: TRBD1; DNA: TGTGCCAGCAGCATCGCAGGGGGCGGTGAAGCTTTCTTT; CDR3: CASSIAGGGEAFF
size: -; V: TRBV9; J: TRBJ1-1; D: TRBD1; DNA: TGTGCCAGCAGCGTTGGGGACAGTATGAACACTGAAGCTTTCTTT; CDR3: CASSVGDSMNTEAFF
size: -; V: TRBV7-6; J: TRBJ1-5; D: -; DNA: TGTGCCAGCAGCTCCTTGGACACGCGAGATCAGCCCCAGCATTTT; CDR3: CASSSLDTRDQPQHF
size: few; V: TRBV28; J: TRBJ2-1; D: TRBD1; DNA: TGTGCCAGCACCCTCACAGGGGTTGAGCAGTTCTTC; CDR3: CASTLTGVEQFF
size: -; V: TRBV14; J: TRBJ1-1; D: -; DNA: TGTGCCAGCAGCCAAGTGGCGGGGGTGAACACTGAAGCTTTCTTT; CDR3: CASSQVAGVNTEAFF
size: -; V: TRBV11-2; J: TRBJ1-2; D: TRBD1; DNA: TGTGCCAGCAGCTCCACAGGGGGCGGTTATGGCTACACCTTC; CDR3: CASSSTGGGYGYTF
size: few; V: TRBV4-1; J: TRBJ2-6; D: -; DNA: TGCGCCAGCAGCAGAAGCGGGCCAACCTCTGGGGCCAACGTCCTGACTTTC; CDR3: CASSRSGPTSGANVLTF
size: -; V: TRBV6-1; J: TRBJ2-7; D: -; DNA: TGTGCCAGCAGTGTAGGACTGACTAGCTCCTACGAGCAGTACTTC; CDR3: CASSVGLTSSYEQYF
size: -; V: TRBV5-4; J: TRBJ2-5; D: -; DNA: TGTGCCAGCAGATGGGACAAGCAAGAGACCCAGTACTTC; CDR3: CASRWDKQETQYF
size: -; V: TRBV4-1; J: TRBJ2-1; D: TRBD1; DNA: TGCGCCAGAGGGGACAGTCACCACAATGAGCAGTTCTTC; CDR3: CARGDSHHNEQFF
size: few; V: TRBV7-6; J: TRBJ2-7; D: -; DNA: TGTGCCAGCAGCCGCACAGGGCACGAGCAGTACTTC; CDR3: CASSRTGHEQYF
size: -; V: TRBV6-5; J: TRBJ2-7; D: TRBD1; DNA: TGTGCCAGCACCAAGGGACAGGGCTCCTACGAGCAGTACTTC; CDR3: CASTKGQGSYEQYF
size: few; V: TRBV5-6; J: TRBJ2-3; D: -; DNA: TGTGCCAGCAGCTCTCTGTTACAGCACACAGATACGCAGTATTTT; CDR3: CASSSLLQHTDTQYF
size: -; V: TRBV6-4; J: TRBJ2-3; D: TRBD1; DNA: TGTGCCAGCAGTGACTCGACAGGGGGCGCGGGTACAGATACGCAGTATTTT; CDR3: CASSDSTGGAGTDTQYF
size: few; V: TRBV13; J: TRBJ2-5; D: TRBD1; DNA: TGTGCCAGCAGCTTGAGGACAGGGCAAGAGACCCAGTACTTC; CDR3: CASSLRTGQETQYF
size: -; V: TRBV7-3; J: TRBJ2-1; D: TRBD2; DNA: TGTGCCAGCAGCTTACTAGCGGGGGGTTACAATGAGCAGTTCTTC; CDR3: CASSLLAGGYNEQFF
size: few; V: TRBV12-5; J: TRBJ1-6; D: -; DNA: TGTGCTAGTGGCTTCTTGGAGATTAGCTCCTATAATTCACCCCTCCACTTT; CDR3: CASGFLEISSYNSPLHF
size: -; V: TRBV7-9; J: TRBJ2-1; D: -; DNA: TGTGCCAGCCGACCGGGGGACAATGAGCAGTTCTTC; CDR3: CASRPGDNEQFF
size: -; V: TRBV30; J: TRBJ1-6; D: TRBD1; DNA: TGTGCCTGGGACAGGGGCACAATGGGGGTCCACTTT; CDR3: CAWDRGTMGVHF
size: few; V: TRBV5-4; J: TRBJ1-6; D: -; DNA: TGTGCCAGCAGCTTGGGCGGGGGACGAGGTAATTCACCCCTCCACTTT; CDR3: CASSLGGGRGNSPLHF
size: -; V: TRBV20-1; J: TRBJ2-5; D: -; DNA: TGCAGTGCTAGTAGCGAGACCCAGTACTTC; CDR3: CSASSETQYF
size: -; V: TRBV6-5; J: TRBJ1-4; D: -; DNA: TGTGCCAGCAGCCAACAGGAGACGAATGAAAAACTGTTTTTT; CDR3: CASSQQETNEKLFF
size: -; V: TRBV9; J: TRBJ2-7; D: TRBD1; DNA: TGTGCCAGCAGCCCTGGGACAGCCGCCTACGAGCAGTACTTC; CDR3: CASSPGTAAYEQYF
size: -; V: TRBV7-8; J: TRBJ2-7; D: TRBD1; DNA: TGTGCCAGCAGCTTAGGATCGGGACAGGTACTCGAGCAGTACTTC; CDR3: CASSLGSGQVLEQYF
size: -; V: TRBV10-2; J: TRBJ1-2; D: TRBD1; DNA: TGCGCCAGCAGTGAGCAAGGGACAGCGCCCTATGGCTACACCTTC; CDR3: CASSEQGTAPYGYTF
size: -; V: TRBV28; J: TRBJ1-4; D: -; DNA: TGTGCCAGTGCAGTTGGTCGGGGTGAAAAACTGTTTTTT; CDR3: CASAVGRGEKLFF
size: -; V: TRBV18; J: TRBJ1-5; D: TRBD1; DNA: TGTGCCAGCTCACCGAACGGACAGGGTGGCAATCAGCCCCAGCATTTT; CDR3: CASSPNGQGGNQPQHF
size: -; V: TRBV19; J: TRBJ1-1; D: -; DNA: TGTGCCAGTAGTATCGGCCTGGGCCTGAACACTGAAGCTTTCTTT; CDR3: CASSIGLGLNTEAFF
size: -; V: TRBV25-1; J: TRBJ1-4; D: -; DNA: TGTGCCAGCAGTGATGTCTCGACTTCTCTTCTGGAAAAACTGTTTTTT; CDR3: CASSDVSTSLLEKLFF
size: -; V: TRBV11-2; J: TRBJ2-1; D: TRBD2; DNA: TGTGCCAGCAGCTTAAGTGGGGCTAGCGGGGGGGCAAATGAGCAGTTCTTC; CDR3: CASSLSGASGGANEQFF
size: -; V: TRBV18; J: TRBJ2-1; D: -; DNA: TGTGCCAGCTCACCACGGGGGGGCCTGGAAAATGAGCAGTTCTTC; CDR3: CASSPRGGLENEQFF
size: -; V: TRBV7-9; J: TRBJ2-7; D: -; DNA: TGTTCCAGCAGCTTAGGACGCAGCCACTGGAGGTTC; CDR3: CSSSLGRSHWRF
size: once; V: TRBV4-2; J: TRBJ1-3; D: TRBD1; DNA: TGTGCCAGCAGCCCCCGACAGGGCTCTGGAAACACCATATATTTT; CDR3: CASSPRQGSGNTIYF
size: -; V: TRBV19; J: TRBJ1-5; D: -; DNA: TGTGCCAGTAGTCGGGGCAATCAGCCCCAGCATTTT; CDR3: CASSRGNQPQHF
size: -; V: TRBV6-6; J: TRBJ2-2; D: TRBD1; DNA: TGTGCCAGCAAAGGGACAGGGTCTTCCGGGGAGCTGTTTTTT; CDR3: CASKGTGSSGELFF
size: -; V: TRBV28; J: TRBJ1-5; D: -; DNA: TGTGCCAGCAGTCCCGCACGGGGGGGGGCTCAGCCCCAGCATTTT; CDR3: CASSPARGGAQPQHF
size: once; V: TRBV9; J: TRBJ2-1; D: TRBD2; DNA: TGTGCCAGCAGCCCTCAAGGGGGACTAGCGGGGTATGAGCAGTTCTTC; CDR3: CASSPQGGLAGYEQFF
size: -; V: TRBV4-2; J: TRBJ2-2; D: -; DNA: TGTGCCAGCAGCCAAGAGGGGTCTCGAGGGGGGGAGCTGTTTTTT; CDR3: CASSQEGSRGGELFF
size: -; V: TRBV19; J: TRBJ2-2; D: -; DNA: TGTGCCAGTAGTATAGATCTGAACACCGGGGAGCTGTTTTTT; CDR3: CASSIDLNTGELFF
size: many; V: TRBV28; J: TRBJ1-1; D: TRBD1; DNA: TGTGCCAGCAGTTTGACAGGGGGTTCTGAAGCTTTCTTT; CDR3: CASSLTGGSEAFF
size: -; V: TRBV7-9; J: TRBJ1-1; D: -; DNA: TGTGCCAGCAGCTTAACTAGTAGCACTGAAGCTTTCTTT; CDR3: CASSLTSSTEAFF
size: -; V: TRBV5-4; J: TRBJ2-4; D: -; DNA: TGTGCCAGCAGCCCAGACTATGGGGGGGGCACTATAGCCAAAAACATTCAGTACTTC; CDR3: CASSPDYGGGTIAKNIQYF
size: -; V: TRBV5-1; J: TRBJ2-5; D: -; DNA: TGCGCCAGCAGCTTGGCTGGGGGGGCACAAGAGACCCAGTACTTC; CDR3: CASSLAGGAQETQYF
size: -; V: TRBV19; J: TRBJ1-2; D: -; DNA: TGTGCCAGTAGCCCCGGAGGGGGGGCATATGGCTACACCTTC; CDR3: CASSPGGGAYGYTF
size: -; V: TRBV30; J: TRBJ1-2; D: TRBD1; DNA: TGTGCCTGGGCCCGAAGGTGGGACAGGGGGCATATTAACTATGGCTACACCTTC; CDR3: CAWARRWDRGHINYGYTF
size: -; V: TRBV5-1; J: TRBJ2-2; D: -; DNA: TGCGCCAGCACCACACAGGGGAACACCGGGGAGCTGTTTTTT; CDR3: CASTTQGNTGELFF
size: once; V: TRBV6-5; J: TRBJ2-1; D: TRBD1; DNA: TGTGCCAGCAGTTACAGGGACAGCAACAATGAGCAGTTCTTC; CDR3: CASSYRDSNNEQFF
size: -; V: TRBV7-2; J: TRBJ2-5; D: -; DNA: TGTGCCAGCAGCTTAGTTGGCGGGGAGCTCCAAGAGACCCAGTACTTC; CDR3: CASSLVGGELQETQYF
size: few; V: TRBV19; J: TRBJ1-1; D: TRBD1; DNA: TGTGCCAGTGGGGGGACAGGGGGATGGACTGAAGCTTTCTTT; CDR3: CASGGTGGWTEAFF
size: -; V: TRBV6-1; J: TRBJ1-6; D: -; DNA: TGTGCCAGCAGTTCACTACACCTCGATAATTCACCCCTCCACTTT; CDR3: CASSSLHLDNSPLHF
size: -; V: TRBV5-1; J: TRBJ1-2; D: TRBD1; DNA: TGCGCCAGCAGCTTAGGGACAGCGACTAACTATGGCTACACCTTC; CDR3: CASSLGTATNYGYTF
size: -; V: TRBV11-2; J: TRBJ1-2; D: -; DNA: TGTGCCAGCAGCTTGACATCGGATGGCTATGGCTACACCTTC; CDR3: CASSLTSDGYGYTF
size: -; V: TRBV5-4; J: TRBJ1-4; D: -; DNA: TGTGCCAGCAGCTTAGGGACAAGGCCTGAAAAACTGTTTTTT; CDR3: CASSLGTRPEKLFF
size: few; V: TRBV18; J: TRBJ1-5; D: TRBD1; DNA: TGTGCCAGCTCACCACCGGGACAGGGCTATCAGCCCCAGCATTTT; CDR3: CASSPPGQGYQPQHF
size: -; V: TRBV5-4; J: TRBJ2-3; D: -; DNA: TGTGCCAGCAGCTCCGGGGTGACTAGCACAGATACGCAGTATTTT; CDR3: CASSSGVTSTDTQYF
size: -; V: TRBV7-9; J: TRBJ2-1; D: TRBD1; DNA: TGTGCCAGCAGCCGCCGCCGGGACAGAGAATACAATGAGCAGTTCTTC; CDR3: CASSRRRDREYNEQFF
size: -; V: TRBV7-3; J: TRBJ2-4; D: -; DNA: TGTGCCAGCAGCCAGGGGGGCCGGAACATTCAGTACTTC; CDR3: CASSQGGRNIQYF
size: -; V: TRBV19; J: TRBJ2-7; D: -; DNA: TGTGCCAGTAGTATCGGAGCGGGACAAGCCATCTACGAGCAGTACTTC; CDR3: CASSIGAGQAIYEQYF